The source of this T cell receptor (beta chain) is a study of T cell responses to AZD1222 COVID-19 vaccine (dated by TCRdb to about 2021). For the wider study: Because spike-specific TCR depth and breadth did not differ between the two schedules, AZD1222 recipients who got a second dose at roughly 4 weeks were pooled with those who got a second dose at roughly 12 weeks. A total of more than 230 trial participants underwent TCR sequencing, of whom around 200 received two doses of AZD1222 and about 26 received two doses of the MenACWY control vaccine. Trial participants were enrolled by age into 18-55, 56-69 and 70-plus year subgroups, with approximately 150, 28 and 58 TCR-sequenced participants respectively. General study outcomes and caveats: After two AZD1222 doses, both the breadth and the depth of spike-specific TCRs were significantly higher than at day 0 and than in MenACWY recipients. Participants were mostly white British, with more females than males. The authors suggested clonal diversity may have been underestimated. The 56-69-year group was small, and its depth increase did not reach significance, likely because of low power. The vaccine-associated CD4 TCRs covered the entire spike protein, and the dominant responses fell in regions 160-218 and 743-854. Conclusions about previously exposed vaccinees are limited because only five or six AZD1222 recipients were SARS-CoV-2 seropositive at baseline. Reportedly, almost half of the unique spike-specific TCRs recognized epitopes lying outside the regions that are mutated in the B.1.351 and B.1.1.7 variants. No day 14 peak-response samples were available, so repertoires were characterized only after the peak T cell response.

A remark on this clone: Its antigen has not been determined. No quality values exist for individual bases; no much larger clone is one base distant.

This specimen's time point label, per the study, means: baseline before first vaccination. The vaccinee samples were drawn from two UK trials, COV001 and COV002, one of which was a single-blind randomized controlled phase 2/3 trial testing AZD1222 (ChAdOx1 nCoV-19) in healthy adults. Trial participant PBMC samples were collected at day 0 and day 28 after the second dose for TCRbeta chain sequencing. From a lookup of the germline V gene, CDR1 and CDR2 are MNHEY and SVGAGI. Including cysteine and phenylalanine, the CDR3 has 11 amino acids. Solely the CDR3 DNA is kept, with 33 bases framed from the first base. Between the V and J ends, shortened by 6 bases and 6 bases respectively, the junction contains 8 bases. The CDR3 regions of human TCRbeta chains were analyzed by immunosequencing. Per the source publication's procedure: TCRs in the repertoires were matched against a reference library of SARS-CoV-2-specific TCRs that had been generated with the MIRA antigen-specificity platform. Breadth meant the fraction of unique TCRs that were SARS-CoV-2-associated, whereas depth meant the fraction of total T cells that were SARS-CoV-2-associated. Using the MIRA data, every spike-specific TCR was mapped to the spike region that the TCR reacted to and assigned to either a CD4 or a CD8 class. Log10-transformed breadth and depth values were compared by one-way ANOVA with Sidak's multiple comparisons tests. TCRdb re-hosts the immuneACCESS table, in-frame sequences only. Its copies lack some clones; in the studies checked, an unresolved V gene accounts for under half of them, and the cause for the rest is not known. The V and J calls and clone size are taken from that table; D and trimming were inferred from the DNA. In all, the sample holds more than 150,000 clones, and 85% to 90% of those were seen once. Jointly, the top ten make up 0.49% of the sample.

The TCR was taken from an adult in good health. The V and J segments used are TRBV6-5 and TRBJ1-2, and the D gene may be TRBD1, 6 bases matching. Sequenced here: peripheral blood, sampled on day 0 of AZD1222 vaccination. CDR3 sequence: CASRGQDGYTF. The sequence in DNA is TGTGCCAGCAGGGGACAAGATGGCTACACCTTC.